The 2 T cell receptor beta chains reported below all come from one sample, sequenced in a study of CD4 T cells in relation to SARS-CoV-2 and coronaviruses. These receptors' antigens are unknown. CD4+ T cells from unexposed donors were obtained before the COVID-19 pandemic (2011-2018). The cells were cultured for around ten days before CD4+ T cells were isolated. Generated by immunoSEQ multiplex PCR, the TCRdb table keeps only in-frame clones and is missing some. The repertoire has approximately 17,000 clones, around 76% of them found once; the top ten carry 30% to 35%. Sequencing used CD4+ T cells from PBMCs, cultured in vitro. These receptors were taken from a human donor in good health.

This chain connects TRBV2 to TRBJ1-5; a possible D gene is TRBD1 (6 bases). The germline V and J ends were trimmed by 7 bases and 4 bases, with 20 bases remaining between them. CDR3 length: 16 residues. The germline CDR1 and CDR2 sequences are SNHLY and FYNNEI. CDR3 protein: CASNFDATGYNQPQHF. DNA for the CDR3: TGTGCCAGCAATTTTGACGCGACAGGATATAATCAGCCCCAGCATTTT.

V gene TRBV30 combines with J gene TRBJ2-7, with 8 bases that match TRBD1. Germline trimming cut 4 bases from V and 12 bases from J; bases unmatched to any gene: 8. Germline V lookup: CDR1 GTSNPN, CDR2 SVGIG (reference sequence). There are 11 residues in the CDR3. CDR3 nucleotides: TGTGCCTGGACCCTGGGGACAGGTCTGTACTTC. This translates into CAWTLGTGLYF.